These 19 T cell receptor beta chains were sequenced from one sample in a study of T-cell memory formation after mild COVID-19. TCRdb recomputed calls from the 5' RACE reads with MiXCR, one row per CDR3 protein. There are about 450,000 distinct CDR3 sequences in the sample; around a quarter occur only once, and about an eighth lies in the top ten. Specimen: PBMCs or a T cell subset sorted from them (not recorded which). The source is an adult woman who had mild COVID-19 (a few samples of this study predate the infection). Cell type and time point are not known.

The chain joins TRBV12-3 or TRBV12-4 to TRBJ1-2, with D uncertain. CDR3 length: 11 amino acids. The V gene lost 1 base and the J gene lost 4 bases, with 1 base spanning the gap. The CDR3 spells CASSLVYGYTF. Here the CDR3 DNA reads TGTGCCAGCAGTTTAGTCTATGGCTACACCTTC.

The rearrangement uses TRBV12-3 or TRBV12-4 and TRBJ1-2; 9 bases line up with TRBD1. V lost 6 bases to trimming and J lost 6 bases; unmatched junction nucleotides: 5. This CDR3 has 13 residues. Here the CDR3 DNA reads TGTGCCAGCAGCCTTGGGACAGGGAATGGCTACACCTTC. Translating gives CASSLGTGNGYTF.

This clonotype was seen only a few times. The J gene is TRBJ2-1, the V gene TRBV4-2; D is undetermined. V was cut by 3 bases and J by 5 bases, with 8 bases left in between. Per germline, CDR1 LGHNA and CDR2 YNFKEQ. This CDR3 has 13 residues. The CDR3 loop is CASSHPKHNEQFF. The CDR3 region has the DNA TGTGCCAGCAGCCACCCTAAGCACAATGAGCAGTTCTTC.

This clonotype was picked up a small number of times. This chain links TRBV5-1 with TRBJ2-5, with TRBD2 matching over 7 bases. The junction had 8 bases not matched to a gene; V was cut back by 0 bases and J by 3 bases. The CDR3 contains 16 residues. Germline V lookup: CDR1 SGHRS, CDR2 YFSETQ. CDR3 region: CASSLVPLRGEETQYF. CDR3 nucleotide sequence: TGCGCCAGCAGCTTGGTGCCTCTCCGGGGGGAAGAGACCCAGTACTTC.

In its sample, this clonotype was seen a few times. This chain joins TRBV4-1 and TRBJ1-6; 10 nucleotides align to TRBD1. The J segment lost 9 bases and the V segment lost 2 bases, leaving 4 bases of the junction unmatched. The CDR3 has 15 amino acids. Germline loops: CDR1 MGHRA, CDR2 YSYEKL. Here the CDR3 reads CASSQPGQGISPLHF. Written as DNA, the CDR3 is TGCGCCAGCAGCCAACCGGGACAGGGGATTTCACCCCTCCACTTT.

The chain links TRBV3-1 to TRBJ2-3, with 8 bases that match TRBD1. CDR3 size: 16 residues. Germline CDR1 is LGHDT and CDR2 is YNNKEL (reference sequence). V was clipped by 3 bases and J by 5 bases; unmatched bases: 10. The CDR3 DNA sequence: TGTGCCAGCAGCCAGGACCCAGGGGGCCTTGGAGATACGCAGTATTTT. This gives the protein CASSQDPGGLGDTQYF.

V and J are TRBV2 and TRBJ1-5; 12 bases align to TRBD1. CDR1 and CDR2 (germline): SNHLY, FYNNEI. The CDR3 extends over 16 amino acids. Germline trimming cut 5 bases from V and 4 bases from J; bases unmatched to any gene: 6. The CDR3, as DNA: TGTGCCAGCAGTAGGGACAGGGGGCCGAAGAATCAGCCCCAGCATTTT. Its protein product is CASSRDRGPKNQPQHF.

This clonotype came up once. The J gene is TRBJ2-1, the V gene TRBV7-6; TRBD2 matches 14 bases. Per germline, CDR1 SGHVS and CDR2 FNYEAQ. The CDR3 is 15 amino acids. The V and J ends lost 5 bases and 14 bases, in that order; junction bases with no gene match: 11. The CDR3 sequence is CASSPRLAGGPSEFF. The CDR3 coding sequence is TGTGCCAGCAGCCCTAGACTAGCGGGGGGGCCATCCGAGTTCTTC.

This clonotype was seen a few times. J is TRBJ2-3 and V is TRBV7-9; D is unresolved. The CDR3 contains 16 residues. CDR1 is SEHNR and CDR2 is FQNEAQ in the germline V gene (reference sequence). V dropped 1 base and J dropped 0 bases, with 11 bases sitting between them. The CDR3 bases are TGTGCCAGCAGCTTAGTGGAGTTCTCTAGCACAGATACGCAGTATTTT. It is translated as CASSLVEFSSTDTQYF.

The chain combines TRBV12-3 or TRBV12-4 with TRBJ2-3; D is undetermined. CDR3 length: 13 amino acids. V was pared by 2 bases and J by 4 bases, with 7 bases between. CDR3 DNA sequence: TGTGCCAGCAGTTTATTAGGGCCAGATACGCAGTATTTT. Its translation: CASSLLGPDTQYF.

This clonotype has just a few counts. The chain joins TRBV12-3 or TRBV12-4 to TRBJ2-1; 10 bases fit TRBD2. J gave up 3 bases and V 5 bases, and 7 bases lay outside the gene matches. The CDR3 runs to 16 residues. CDR3 nucleotides: TGTGCCAGCAGTCCAACACTAGCGGGGAACTACAATGAGCAGTTCTTC. Translated, it gives CASSPTLAGNYNEQFF.

The rearrangement uses TRBV29-1 and TRBJ2-7, with D unclear. The CDR3 loop spans 13 amino acids. Germline V gene data show CDR1 as SQVTM and CDR2 as ANQGSEA. Trimming pared 6 bases from V and 5 bases from J, leaving 17 bases between. The CDR3 DNA reads TGCAGCGTCCGAGGCGGATTCACCGACGAGCAGTACTTC. Translation gives CSVRGGFTDEQYF.

The chain recombines TRBV12-3 or TRBV12-4 with TRBJ2-1, with D unclear. The CDR3 has 16 amino acids. With 3 bases removed from V and 4 bases from J, the gap between germline ends came to 16 bases. The CDR3 loop reads CASSLEPTPLYNEQFF. The DNA of the CDR3 is TGTGCCAGCAGTTTGGAGCCAACCCCACTTTACAATGAGCAGTTCTTC.

The V and J genes are TRBV5-8 and TRBJ1-1; D is undetermined. The V gene's germline CDR1 is SGHTS and CDR2 YDEGEE. The CDR3 is 13 amino acids. The V and J ends lost 4 bases and 1 base respectively, with 8 bases between them. CDR3 in amino acids: CASSHARNTEAFF. CDR3 sequence (DNA): TGTGCCAGCAGCCACGCACGGAACACTGAAGCTTTCTTT.

This clonotype was recorded a few times. The chain uses TRBV5-1 and TRBJ1-1; 8 bases are a match to TRBD1. J lost 2 bases, V lost 5 bases, and 5 bases had no gene match. Germline V gene sequence: CDR1 SGHRS, CDR2 YFSETQ. The CDR3 contains 14 residues. The CDR3 reads CASRETGGNTEAFF. The DNA of the CDR3 is TGCGCCAGCAGGGAAACAGGGGGAAACACTGAAGCTTTCTTT.

In its sample, this clonotype was seen a few times. V gene TRBV12-3 or TRBV12-4 combines with J gene TRBJ1-1, with 7 bases that match TRBD1. Trimming cost V 5 bases and J 10 bases; bases outside gene matches: 13. The CDR3 covers 14 residues. CDR3 coding DNA: TGTGCCAGCAGTCGAGGGACAGCCCAAACAGGAGCTTTCTTT. This gives the protein CASSRGTAQTGAFF.

This clonotype turned up a few times. The chain couples TRBV12-3 or TRBV12-4 to TRBJ2-7; tentative D call: TRBD1 (6 bases). V was trimmed by 10 bases and J by 1 base, leaving 14 bases between them. This CDR3 spans 13 amino acids. CDR3 DNA sequence: TGTGCCACCAAATCAGGGGTTTCCTACGAGCAGTACTTC. It encodes CATKSGVSYEQYF.

This clonotype was counted only a few times. This chain joins TRBV5-5 and TRBJ2-7, with a tentative D call TRBD1 (5 bases). The V and J ends lost 1 base and 2 bases respectively, with 10 bases between them. Germline V gene data show CDR1 as SGHKS and CDR2 as YYEKEE (reference sequence). The CDR3 totals 14 residues. The CDR3 nucleotides read TGTGCCAGCAGCTTGCTTTTGGACACCTACGAGCAGTACTTC. Translation: CASSLLLDTYEQYF.

This clonotype was counted between two and nine times. The chain couples TRBV29-1 to TRBJ2-7, with 9 bases that match TRBD1. The CDR3 sequence is 14 residues long. The junction had 7 bases not matched to a gene; V was cut back by 4 bases and J by 3 bases. Germline CDR1 and CDR2: SQVTM and ANQGSEA. The CDR3 sequence is CSVVKGQGIYEQYF. The CDR3 DNA reads as TGCAGCGTTGTGAAGGGACAGGGAATCTACGAGCAGTACTTC.